This T cell receptor beta chain was captured by sequencing in a study of response to subunit inactivated influenza vaccine. Broader study findings: After each seasonal influenza vaccination, few new T cells are recruited, the authors suggested.

TCRdb re-derived calls from the RT-PCR reads in MiXCR, one entry per CDR3 protein. Seen here are about 830,000 distinct CDR3 sequences, about 18% observed once, and the top ten hold about a tenth. This clonotype was detected a few times. Its antigen is still unknown. The CDR3 loop spans 14 amino acids. The J segment lost 10 bases and the V segment lost 2 bases, leaving 11 bases of the junction unmatched. Germline CDR1 and CDR2: DFQATT and SNEGSKA (reference sequence). The rearrangement uses TRBV20-1 and TRBJ2-1; 7 nucleotides line up with TRBD2. Here the sequenced sample was PBMCs from blood, taken 5 to 6 days after vaccination. This clonotype was obtained from a man aged 50 or older who received an inactivated influenza vaccine. The CDR3 bases are TGCAGTGCTAGAAGCCTTGATCCGGGACTAGAGCAGTTCTTC. Protein: CSARSLDPGLEQFF.